Each of the 4 T cell receptor beta chains below was sequenced from the same sample in a study of response to subunit inactivated influenza vaccine. TCRdb reprocessed the RT-PCR reads with MiXCR, giving one entry per CDR3 protein. The table lists 650,000 or so distinct CDR3 sequences, roughly 15% of them singletons. The sample was PBMCs from blood, taken less than 15 days before vaccination. These TCRs come from a man aged 50 to 60 who received an inactivated influenza vaccine.

This clonotype was seen at least ten times. CDR3 DNA: TGCGCCAGCAGCTGGACAGGGGGAAACACCGGGGAGCTGTTTTTT. Protein sequence: CASSWTGGNTGELFF. The rearrangement links TRBV5-1 to TRBJ2-2, with TRBD1 matching over 10 bases. This CDR3 region has 15 residues. Germline V gene lookup returns CDR1 SGHRS and CDR2 YFSETQ. Trimming took 3 bases from V and 2 from J; bases not matched to a gene: 1.

This CDR3 reads CASSPGQGAGQPQHF. The CDR3 coding sequence is TGTGCCAGCAGTCCGGGACAGGGGGCAGGACAGCCCCAGCATTTT. This sequence joins TRBV12-3 or TRBV12-4 and TRBJ1-5; TRBD1 matches 12 bases. Trimming took 5 bases from V and 7 from J; bases not matched to a gene: 6. The CDR3 is 15 amino acids.

This clonotype was observed a handful of times. The chain recombines TRBV5-1 with TRBJ1-1; 7 positions match TRBD1. V lost 4 bases and J lost 1; bases outside the gene matches: 10. Germline V CDR1 and CDR2: SGHRS, YFSETQ. The CDR3 has 16 amino acids. The CDR3 DNA sequence: TGCGCCAGCAGCCAAAACCAGGGACAGACGAACACTGAAGCTTTCTTT. Its translation: CASSQNQGQTNTEAFF.

There are a few counts of this clonotype. This chain links TRBV15 with TRBJ2-7; D unresolved. The V gene's germline CDR1 is LNHNV and CDR2 YYDKDF (reference sequence). V was trimmed by 3 bases and J by 3 bases, leaving 6 bases between them. The CDR3 length is 12 residues. Here the CDR3 DNA reads TGTGCCACCAGCAGGGAGAACTACGAGCAGTACTTC. This encodes CATSRENYEQYF. The full variable domain, in which reference TRBV15 and TRBJ2-7 provide the parts outside the CDR3, is DAMVIQNPRYQVTQFGKPVTLSCSQTLNHNVMYWYQQKSSQAPKLLFHYYDKDFNNEADTPDNFQSRRPNTSFCFLDIRSPGLGDTAMYLCATSRENYEQYFGPGTRLTVT.